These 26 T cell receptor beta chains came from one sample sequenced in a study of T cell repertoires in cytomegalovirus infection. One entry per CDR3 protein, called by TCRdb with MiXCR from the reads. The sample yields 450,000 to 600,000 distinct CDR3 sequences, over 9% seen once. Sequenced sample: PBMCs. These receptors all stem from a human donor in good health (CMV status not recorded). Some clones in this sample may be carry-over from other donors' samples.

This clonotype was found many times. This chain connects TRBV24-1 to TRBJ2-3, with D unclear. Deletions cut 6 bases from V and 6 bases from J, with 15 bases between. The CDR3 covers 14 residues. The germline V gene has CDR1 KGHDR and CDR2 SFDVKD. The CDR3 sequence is CATSPSLGRDTQYF. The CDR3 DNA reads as TGTGCCACCAGTCCAAGCCTTGGCAGGGATACGCAGTATTTT.

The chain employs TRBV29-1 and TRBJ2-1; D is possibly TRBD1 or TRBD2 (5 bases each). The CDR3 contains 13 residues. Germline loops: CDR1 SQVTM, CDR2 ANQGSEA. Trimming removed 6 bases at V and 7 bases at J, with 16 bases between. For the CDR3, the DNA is TGCAGCGTCTCAACGGGGCGCGGGAATGAGCAGTTCTTC. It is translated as CSVSTGRGNEQFF.

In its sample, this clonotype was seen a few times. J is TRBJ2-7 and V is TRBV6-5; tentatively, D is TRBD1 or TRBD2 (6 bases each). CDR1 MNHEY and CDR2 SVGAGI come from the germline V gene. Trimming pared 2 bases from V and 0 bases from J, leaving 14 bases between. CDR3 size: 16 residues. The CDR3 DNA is TGTGCCAGCAGTTACGGGGGGCCCCCAAGCTCCTACGAGCAGTACTTC. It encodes CASSYGGPPSSYEQYF.

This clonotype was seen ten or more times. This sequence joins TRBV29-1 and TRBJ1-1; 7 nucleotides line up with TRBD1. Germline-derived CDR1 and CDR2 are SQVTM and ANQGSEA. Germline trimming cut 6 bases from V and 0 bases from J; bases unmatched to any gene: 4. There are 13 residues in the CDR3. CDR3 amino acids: CSVKQGMNTEAFF. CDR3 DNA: TGCAGCGTGAAACAGGGGATGAACACTGAAGCTTTCTTT.

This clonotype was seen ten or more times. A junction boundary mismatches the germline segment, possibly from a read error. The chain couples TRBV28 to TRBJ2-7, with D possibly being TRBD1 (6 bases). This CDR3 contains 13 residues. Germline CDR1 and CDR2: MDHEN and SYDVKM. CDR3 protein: CASSDPGHQRLDF. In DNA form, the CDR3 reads TGTGCCAGCAGTGACCCGGGACACCAAAGGCTGGACTTC.

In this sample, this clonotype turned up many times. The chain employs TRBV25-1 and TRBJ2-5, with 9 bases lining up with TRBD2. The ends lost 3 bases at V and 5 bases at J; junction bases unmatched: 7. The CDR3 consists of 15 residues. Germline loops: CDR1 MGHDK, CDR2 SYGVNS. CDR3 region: CASSDWRGGLETQYF. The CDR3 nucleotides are TGTGCCAGCAGTGACTGGCGGGGGGGCCTGGAGACCCAGTACTTC.

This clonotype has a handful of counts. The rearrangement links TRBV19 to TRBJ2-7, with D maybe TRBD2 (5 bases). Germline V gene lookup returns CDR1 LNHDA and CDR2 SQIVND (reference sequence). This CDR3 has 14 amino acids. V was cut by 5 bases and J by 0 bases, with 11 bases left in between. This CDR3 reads CASSSPAVSYEQYF. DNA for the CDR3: TGTGCCAGTAGTTCCCCAGCGGTCTCCTACGAGCAGTACTTC.

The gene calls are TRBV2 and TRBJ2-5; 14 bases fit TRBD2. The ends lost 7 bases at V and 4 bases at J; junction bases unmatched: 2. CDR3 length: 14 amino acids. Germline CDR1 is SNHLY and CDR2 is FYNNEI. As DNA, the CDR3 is TGTGCCAGCAAGACTAGCGGGGGGGGAGAGACCCAGTACTTC. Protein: CASKTSGGGETQYF.

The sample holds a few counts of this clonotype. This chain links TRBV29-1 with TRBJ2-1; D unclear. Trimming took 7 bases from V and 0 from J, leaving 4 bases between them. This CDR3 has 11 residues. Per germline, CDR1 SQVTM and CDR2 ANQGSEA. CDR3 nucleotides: TGCAGCGCCAACTCCTACAATGAGCAGTTCTTC. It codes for CSANSYNEQFF.

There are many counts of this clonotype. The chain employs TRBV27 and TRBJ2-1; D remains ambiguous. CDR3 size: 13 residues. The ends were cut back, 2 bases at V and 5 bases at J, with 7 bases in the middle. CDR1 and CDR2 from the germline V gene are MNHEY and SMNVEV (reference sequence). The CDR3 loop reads CASSLLGNNEQFF. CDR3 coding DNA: TGTGCCAGCAGTTTACTTGGGAACAATGAGCAGTTCTTC.

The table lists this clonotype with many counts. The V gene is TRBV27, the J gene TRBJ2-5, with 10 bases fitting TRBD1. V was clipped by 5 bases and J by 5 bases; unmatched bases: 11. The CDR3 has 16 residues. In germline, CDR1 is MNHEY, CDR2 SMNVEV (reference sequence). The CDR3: CASSPGQGFGTETQYF. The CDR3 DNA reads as TGTGCCAGCAGTCCGGGACAGGGGTTTGGGACGGAGACCCAGTACTTC.

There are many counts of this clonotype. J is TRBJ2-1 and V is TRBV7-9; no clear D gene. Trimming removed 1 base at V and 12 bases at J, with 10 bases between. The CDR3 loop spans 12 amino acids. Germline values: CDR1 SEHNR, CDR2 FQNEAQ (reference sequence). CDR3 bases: TGTGCCAGCAGCTTAGAGGCCAGTACGCAGTTCTTC. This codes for CASSLEASTQFF.

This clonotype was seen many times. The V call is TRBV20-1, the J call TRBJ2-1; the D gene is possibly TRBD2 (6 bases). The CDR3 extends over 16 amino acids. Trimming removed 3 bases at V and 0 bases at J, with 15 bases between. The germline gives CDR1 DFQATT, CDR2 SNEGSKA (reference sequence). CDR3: CSARYGGSSSYNEQFF. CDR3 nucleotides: TGCAGTGCTAGGTATGGGGGGTCGAGCTCCTACAATGAGCAGTTCTTC.

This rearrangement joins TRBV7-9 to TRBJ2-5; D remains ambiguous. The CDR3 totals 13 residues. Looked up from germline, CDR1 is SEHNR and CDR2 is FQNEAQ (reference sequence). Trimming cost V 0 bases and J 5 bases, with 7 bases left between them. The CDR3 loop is CASSLAQLETQYF. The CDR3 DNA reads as TGTGCCAGCAGCTTAGCACAGTTGGAGACCCAGTACTTC.

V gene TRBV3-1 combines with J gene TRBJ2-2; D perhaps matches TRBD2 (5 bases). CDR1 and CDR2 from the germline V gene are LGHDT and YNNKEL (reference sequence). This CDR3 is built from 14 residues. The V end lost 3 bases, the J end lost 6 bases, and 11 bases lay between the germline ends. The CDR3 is CASSQLVGAGELFF. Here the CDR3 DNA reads TGTGCCAGCAGCCAGTTAGTGGGAGCCGGGGAGCTGTTTTTT.

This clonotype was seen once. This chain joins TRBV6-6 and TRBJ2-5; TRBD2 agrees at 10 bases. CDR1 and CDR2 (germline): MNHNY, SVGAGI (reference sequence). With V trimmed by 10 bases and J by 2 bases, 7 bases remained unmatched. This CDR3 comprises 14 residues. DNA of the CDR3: TGTGCCACCTGGAGCGGGAGGGCACAAGAGACCCAGTACTTC. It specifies CATWSGRAQETQYF.

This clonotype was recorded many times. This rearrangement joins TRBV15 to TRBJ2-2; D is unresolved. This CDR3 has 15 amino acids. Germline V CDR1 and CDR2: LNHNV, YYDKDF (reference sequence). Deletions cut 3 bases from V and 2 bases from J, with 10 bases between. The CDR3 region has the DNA TGTGCCACCAGCAGGGCCGGACCCAACACCGGGGAGCTGTTTTTT. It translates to CATSRAGPNTGELFF.

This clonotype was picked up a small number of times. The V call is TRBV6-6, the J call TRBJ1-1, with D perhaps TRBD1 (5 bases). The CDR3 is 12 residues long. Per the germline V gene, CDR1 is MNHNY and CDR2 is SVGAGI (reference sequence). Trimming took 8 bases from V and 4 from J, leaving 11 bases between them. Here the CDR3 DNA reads TGTGCCAGCGGGACCCCCCCCACTGAAGCTTTCTTT. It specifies CASGTPPTEAFF.

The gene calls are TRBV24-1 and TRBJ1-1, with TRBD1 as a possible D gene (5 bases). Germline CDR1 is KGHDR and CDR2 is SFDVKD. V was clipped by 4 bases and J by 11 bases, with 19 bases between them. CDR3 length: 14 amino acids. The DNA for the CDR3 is TGTGCCACCAGTGACCCGGGCCAAGGGAAGGGGGCTTTCTTT. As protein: CATSDPGQGKGAFF.

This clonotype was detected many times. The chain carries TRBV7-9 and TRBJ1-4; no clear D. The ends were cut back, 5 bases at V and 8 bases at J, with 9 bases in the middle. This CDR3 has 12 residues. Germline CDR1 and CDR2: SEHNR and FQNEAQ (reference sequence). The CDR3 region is CASSEKAEKLFF. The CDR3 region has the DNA TGTGCCAGCAGCGAGAAAGCGGAAAAACTGTTTTTT.

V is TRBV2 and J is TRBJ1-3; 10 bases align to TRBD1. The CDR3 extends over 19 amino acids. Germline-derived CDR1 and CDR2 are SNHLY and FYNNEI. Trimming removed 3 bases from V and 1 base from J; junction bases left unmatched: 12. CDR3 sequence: CASSDWRTGGFISGNTIYF. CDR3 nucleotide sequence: TGTGCCAGCAGTGATTGGCGGACAGGGGGTTTCATTTCTGGAAACACCATATATTTT.

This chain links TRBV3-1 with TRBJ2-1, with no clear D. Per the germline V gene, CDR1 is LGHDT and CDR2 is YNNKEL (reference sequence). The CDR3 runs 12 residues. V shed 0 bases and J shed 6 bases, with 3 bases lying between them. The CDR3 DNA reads TGTGCCAGCAGCCAAGAAAGCAATGAGCAGTTCTTC. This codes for CASSQESNEQFF.

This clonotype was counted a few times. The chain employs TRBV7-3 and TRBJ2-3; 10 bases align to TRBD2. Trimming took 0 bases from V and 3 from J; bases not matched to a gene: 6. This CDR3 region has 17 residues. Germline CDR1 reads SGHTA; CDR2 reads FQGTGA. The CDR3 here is CASSLTASGGRTDTQYF. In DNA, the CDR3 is TGTGCCAGCAGCTTAACGGCTAGCGGGGGAAGAACAGATACGCAGTATTTT.

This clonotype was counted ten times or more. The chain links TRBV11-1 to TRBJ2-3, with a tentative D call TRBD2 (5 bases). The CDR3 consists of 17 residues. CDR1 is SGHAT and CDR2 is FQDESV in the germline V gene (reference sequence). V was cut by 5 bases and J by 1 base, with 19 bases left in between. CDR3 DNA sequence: TGTGCCAGCAGCCTACCTACTAGAGGCCTCGGCACAGATACGCAGTATTTT. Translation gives CASSLPTRGLGTDTQYF.

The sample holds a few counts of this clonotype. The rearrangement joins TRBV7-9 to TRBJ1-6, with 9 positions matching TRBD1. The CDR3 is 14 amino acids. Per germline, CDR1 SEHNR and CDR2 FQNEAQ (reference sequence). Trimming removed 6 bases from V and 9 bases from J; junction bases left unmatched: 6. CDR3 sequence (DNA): TGTGCCAGCAGTCTCTGGGACAGGGTTTCACCCCTCCACTTT. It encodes CASSLWDRVSPLHF. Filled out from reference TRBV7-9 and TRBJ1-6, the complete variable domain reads DTGVSQNPRHKITKRGQNVTFRCDPISEHNRLYWYRQTLGQGPEFLTYFQNEAQLEKSRLLSDRFSAERPKGSFSTLEIQRTEQGDSAMYLCASSLWDRVSPLHFGNGTRLTVT.

In nucleotides, the CDR3 is TGTGCCAGCAGTTACCGGTCTGGGGGCTACACCTTC. It is translated as CASSYRSGGYTF. The J gene is TRBJ1-2, the V gene TRBV6-2 or TRBV6-3; D uncertain. With 2 bases removed from V and 8 bases from J, the gap between germline ends came to 9 bases. This CDR3 spans 12 amino acids. Looked up from germline, CDR1 is MNHEY and CDR2 is SVGEGT.